The sequence of this T cell receptor delta chain was determined in a study of gamma-delta T cells after stem cell transplantation. This clone was picked up many times. TCRdb fed the RT-PCR reads into CATT to redo clone calling. The sample shows around 2,500 delta-chain clones, around 1.5% of them seen only once. Sample: gamma-delta T cells. The receptor's source is a human donor. It is not recorded whose cells these are; they may come from a transplant donor.

CDR3 sequence (DNA): TGTGCGATCCCTTACCTCGCACGGGTCACCGATAAACTCATCTTT. This gives the protein CAIPYLARVTDKLIF. The chain carries TRDV3 and TRDJ1; the D is unclear. From germline, CDR1 is TVYSNPD and CDR2 GDNSRS (reference sequence). There are 15 residues in the CDR3.